This passage covers 9 T cell receptor beta chains from one sample sequenced in a study of blood T cell repertoires in COVID-19 (dated by TCRdb to 2020 to 2022). Library construction relied on the immunoSEQ multiplex PCR assay. In TCRdb, the immuneACCESS table is reduced to in-frame sequences with V and J assigned. These tables do not hold every clone; where another copy was compared, an unresolved V gene accounts for under half, and the others remain unexplained. This sample gives 300,000 to 350,000 clones in total; roughly 90% of them show up just once. The ten largest clonotypes hold about 2% of the sample. The sequenced sample was peripheral blood. Every receptor here comes from a man aged 18-30 years with active or convalescent COVID-19.

The gene calls are TRBV5-1 and TRBJ2-7; 9 bases match TRBD2. Germline V gene sequence: CDR1 SGHRS, CDR2 YFSETQ. There are 14 residues in the CDR3. After removal of 4 bases from V and 0 bases from J, the junction contained 2 bases not matched to a gene. The CDR3 DNA sequence: TGCGCCAGCAGCCTGGGACTAGCCTCCTACGAGCAGTACTTC. This translates into CASSLGLASYEQYF. Variable domain in full (rest from reference TRBV5-1 and TRBJ2-7): KAGVTQTPRYLIKTRGQQVTLSCSPISGHRSVSWYQQTPGQGLQFLFEYFSETQRNKGNFPGRFSGRQFSNSRSEMNVSTLELGDSALYLCASSLGLASYEQYFGPGTRLTVT.

The genes are TRBV11-3 and TRBJ2-3; 8 bases agree with TRBD2. Per germline, CDR1 SGHNT and CDR2 YENEEA. The length of the CDR3 is 16 residues. The junction had 6 bases not matched to a gene; V was cut back by 2 bases and J by 2 bases. The CDR3 reads CASSLRAAGATDTQYF. CDR3 bases: TGTGCCAGCAGCTTACGAGCAGCGGGAGCCACAGATACGCAGTATTTT.

The chain combines TRBV5-4 with TRBJ2-1; D is undetermined. The CDR3 runs to 15 residues. CDR1 SGHNT and CDR2 YYREEE come from the germline V gene (reference sequence). V was clipped by 1 base and J by 0 bases, with 8 bases between them. CDR3 bases: TGTGCCAGCAGCTTGTCCGGGTACTCCTACAATGAGCAGTTCTTC. This gives the protein CASSLSGYSYNEQFF.

The chain employs TRBV28 and TRBJ2-7; 8 bases are a match to TRBD1. This CDR3 region has 14 residues. J was trimmed by 3 bases and V by 3 bases; bases with no gene match: 4. The germline CDR1 and CDR2 sequences are MDHEN and SYDVKM. The CDR3 DNA follows: TGTGCCAGCAGTTTGGTGGGACAGGTCTACGAGCAGTACTTC. Protein sequence: CASSLVGQVYEQYF. The whole variable domain, filled in from reference TRBV28 and TRBJ2-7, reads DVKVTQSSRYLVKRTGEKVFLECVQDMDHENMFWYRQDPGLGLRLIYFSYDVKMKEKGDIPEGYSVSREKKERFSLILESASTNQTSMYLCASSLVGQVYEQYFGPGTRLTVT.

This clone showed up just once. The chain recombines TRBV7-2 with TRBJ1-5, with 8 bases identical to TRBD1. Trimming at V came to 5 bases and at J to 7 bases, leaving 4 bases not matched to a gene. Germline-derived CDR1 and CDR2 are SGHTA and FQGNSA. The CDR3 loop spans 13 amino acids. CDR3: CASSIGQGQPQHF. In DNA, the CDR3 is TGTGCCAGCAGCATAGGACAGGGACAGCCCCAGCATTTT.

V usage is TRBV2 and J usage is TRBJ1-2, with a tentative D call TRBD1 (5 bases). CDR3 size: 12 residues. V was clipped by 4 bases and J by 10 bases, with 13 bases between them. The germline gives CDR1 SNHLY, CDR2 FYNNEI. CDR3 region: CASSGQSGVYTF. CDR3 DNA: TGTGCCAGCAGTGGACAGTCGGGGGTCTACACCTTC. Full variable domain (outside the CDR3, taken from reference TRBV2 and TRBJ1-2): EPEVTQTPSHQVTQMGQEVILRCVPISNHLYFYWYRQILGQKVEFLVSFYNNEISEKSEIFDDQFSVERPDGSNFTLKIRSTKLEDSAMYFCASSGQSGVYTFGSGTRLTVV.

The V gene is TRBV18, the J gene TRBJ1-4, with no clear D. Germline values: CDR1 KGHSH, CDR2 LQKENI. The CDR3 totals 12 residues. V was shortened by 1 base and J by 8 bases, with 5 bases between the two germline ends. The CDR3 protein is CASSPLGEKLFF. CDR3 DNA sequence: TGTGCCAGCTCACCACTGGGCGAAAAACTGTTTTTT.

The chain employs TRBV27 and TRBJ2-1, with 9 positions matching TRBD2. Germline-derived CDR1 and CDR2 are MNHEY and SMNVEV (reference sequence). This CDR3 has 18 residues. Unmatched junction bases numbered 14, after V lost 3 bases and J lost 5 bases. CDR3: CASSFSGTGTSWHNEQFF. DNA for the CDR3: TGTGCCAGCAGTTTTTCCGGTACCGGGACTAGCTGGCACAATGAGCAGTTCTTC.

J is TRBJ2-7 and V is TRBV10-1; a possible D gene is TRBD2 (6 bases). Germline V lookup: CDR1 WNHNN, CDR2 SYGVQD (reference sequence). CDR3 size: 14 residues. V was clipped by 6 bases and J by 2 bases, with 14 bases between them. The CDR3 is CASSDRDFPYEQYF. Here the CDR3 DNA reads TGCGCCAGCAGCGACCGGGACTTTCCCTACGAGCAGTACTTC.